The 5 T cell receptor beta chains listed next were all sequenced from one sample in a study of T cell responses to AZD1222 COVID-19 vaccine. Sequencing used immunoSEQ multiplex PCR; TCRdb keeps in-frame clones, though not all of them. The table lists approximately 85,000 clones, about 86% of them singletons. The material sequenced was peripheral blood, taken on day 0 of AZD1222 vaccination. These receptors were taken from an adult in good health.

This chain uses TRBV15 with TRBJ2-5, with 10 bases identical to TRBD2. The CDR3 sequence is 17 residues long. V lost 1 base to trimming and J lost 3 bases; unmatched junction nucleotides: 8. Germline V gene data show CDR1 as LNHNV and CDR2 as YYDKDF (reference sequence). CDR3 DNA: TGTGCCACCAGCAGAGGACTTGGGCTAGCGGGAGAAGAGACCCAGTACTTC. Its protein is CATSRGLGLAGEETQYF.

The V gene is TRBV7-2, the J gene TRBJ1-1; D is uncertain. V gave up 1 base and J gave up 9 bases, with 12 bases separating them. CDR3 size: 13 residues. Germline V gene lookup returns CDR1 SGHTA and CDR2 FQGNSA. This chain's CDR3 is CASSLVDRFKAFF. CDR3 nucleotide sequence: TGTGCCAGCAGCTTAGTGGACCGTTTTAAAGCTTTCTTT.

The gene calls are TRBV19 and TRBJ2-7, with D possibly matching TRBD2 (6 bases). The CDR3 sequence is 13 residues long. V lost 6 bases and J lost 0, with 9 bases in between. Per the germline V gene, CDR1 is LNHDA and CDR2 is SQIVND (reference sequence). In DNA, the CDR3 is TGTGCCAGTAGCGGGAGCGCCTCCTACGAGCAGTACTTC. This translates into CASSGSASYEQYF.

The sample holds a few counts of this clone. The chain joins TRBV19 to TRBJ1-3; 7 positions match TRBD1. Germline V gives CDR1 LNHDA, CDR2 SQIVND (reference sequence). The CDR3 has 16 amino acids. Trimming took 5 bases from V and 0 from J; bases not matched to a gene: 7. Here the CDR3 DNA reads TGTGCCAGTAGTCAGGGGGAGTCATACTCTGGAAACACCATATATTTT. Amino acid sequence: CASSQGESYSGNTIYF.

A few counts support this clone. The chain employs TRBV19 and TRBJ1-6, with TRBD1 identical over 11 bases. Per the germline V gene, CDR1 is LNHDA and CDR2 is SQIVND (reference sequence). The CDR3 is made up of 14 amino acids. Trimming removed 7 bases from V and 9 bases from J; junction bases left unmatched: 5. As DNA, the CDR3 is TGTGCCAGTAAGACCGGGACAGGGGGTTCACCCCTCCACTTT. Translation: CASKTGTGGSPLHF.